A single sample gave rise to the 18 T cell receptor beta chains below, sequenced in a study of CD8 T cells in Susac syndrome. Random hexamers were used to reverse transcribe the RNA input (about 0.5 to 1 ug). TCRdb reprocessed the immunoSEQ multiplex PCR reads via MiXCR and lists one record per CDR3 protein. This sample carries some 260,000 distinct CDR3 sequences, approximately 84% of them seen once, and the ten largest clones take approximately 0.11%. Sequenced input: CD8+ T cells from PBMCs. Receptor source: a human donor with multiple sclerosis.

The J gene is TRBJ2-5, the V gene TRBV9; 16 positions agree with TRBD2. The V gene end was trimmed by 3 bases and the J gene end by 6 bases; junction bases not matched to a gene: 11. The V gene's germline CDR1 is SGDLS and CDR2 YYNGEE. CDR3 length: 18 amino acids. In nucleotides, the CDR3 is TGTGCCAGCAGCGCGGAGGGACTAGCGGGAGGGCCATATAAGACCCAGTACTTC. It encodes CASSAEGLAGGPYKTQYF.

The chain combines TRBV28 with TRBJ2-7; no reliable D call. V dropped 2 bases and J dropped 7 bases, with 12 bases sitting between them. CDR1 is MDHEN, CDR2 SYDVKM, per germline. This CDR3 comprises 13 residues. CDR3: CASSLGPAIEQYF. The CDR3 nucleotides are TGTGCCAGCAGTTTAGGTCCAGCCATAGAGCAGTACTTC.

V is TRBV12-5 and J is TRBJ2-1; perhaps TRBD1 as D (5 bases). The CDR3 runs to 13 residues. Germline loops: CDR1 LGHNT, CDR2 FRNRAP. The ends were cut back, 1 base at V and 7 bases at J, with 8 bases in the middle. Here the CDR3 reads CASGLAGKNEQFF. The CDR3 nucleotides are TGTGCTAGTGGTTTGGCAGGGAAGAATGAGCAGTTCTTC.

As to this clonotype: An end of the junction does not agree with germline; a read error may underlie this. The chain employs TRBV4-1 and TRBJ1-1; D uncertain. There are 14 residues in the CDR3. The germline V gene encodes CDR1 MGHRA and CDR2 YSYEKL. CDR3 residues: CASSQDRGRTEAFF. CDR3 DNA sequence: TGTGCCAGCAGCCAAGATAGAGGGCGCACTGAAGCTTTCTTT.

DNA of the CDR3: TGTGCCAGCAGTTCGACAGGTAATGAGCAGTTCTTC. Translation: CASSSTGNEQFF. V is TRBV7-9 and J is TRBJ2-1, with TRBD1 as a possible D gene (6 bases). The CDR3 runs to 12 residues. CDR1 and CDR2 from the germline V gene are SEHNR and FQNEAQ (reference sequence). V lost 6 bases, J lost 7 bases, and 10 bases lay in between.

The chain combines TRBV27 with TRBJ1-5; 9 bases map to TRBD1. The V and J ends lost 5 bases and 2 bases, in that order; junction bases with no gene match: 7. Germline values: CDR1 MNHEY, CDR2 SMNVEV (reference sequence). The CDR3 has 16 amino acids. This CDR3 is CASSPSGQGGNQPQHF. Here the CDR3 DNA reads TGTGCCAGCAGTCCCTCGGGACAGGGAGGCAATCAGCCCCAGCATTTT.

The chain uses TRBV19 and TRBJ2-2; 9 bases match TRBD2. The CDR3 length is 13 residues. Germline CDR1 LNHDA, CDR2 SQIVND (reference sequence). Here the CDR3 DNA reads TGTGCTTGCGGGAGGGAAGAGACCGGGGAGCTGTTTTTT. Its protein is CACGREETGELFF.

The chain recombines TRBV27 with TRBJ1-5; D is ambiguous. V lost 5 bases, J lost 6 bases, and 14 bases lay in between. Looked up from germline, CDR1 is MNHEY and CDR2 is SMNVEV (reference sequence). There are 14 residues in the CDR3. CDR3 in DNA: TGTGCCAGCAGTGTTGCGGGTAAGGGTCAGCCCCAGCATTTT. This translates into CASSVAGKGQPQHF.

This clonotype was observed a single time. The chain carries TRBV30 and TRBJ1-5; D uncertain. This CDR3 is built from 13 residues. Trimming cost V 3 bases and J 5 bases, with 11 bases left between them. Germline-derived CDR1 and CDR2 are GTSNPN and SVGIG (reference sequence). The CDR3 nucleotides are TGTGCCTGGAGCTGGGAGGAAGATCAGCCCCAGCATTTT. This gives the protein CAWSWEEDQPQHF.

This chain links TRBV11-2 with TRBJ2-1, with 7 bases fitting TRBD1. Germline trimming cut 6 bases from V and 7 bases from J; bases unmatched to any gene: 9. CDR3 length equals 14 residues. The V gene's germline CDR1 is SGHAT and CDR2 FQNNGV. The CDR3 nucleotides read TGTGCCAGCAGGGGAGTGACAGGGAATAATGAGCAGTTCTTC. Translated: CASRGVTGNNEQFF.

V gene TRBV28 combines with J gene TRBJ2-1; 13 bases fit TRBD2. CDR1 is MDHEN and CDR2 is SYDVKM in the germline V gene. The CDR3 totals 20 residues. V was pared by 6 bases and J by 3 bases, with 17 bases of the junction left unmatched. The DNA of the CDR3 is TGTGCCAGCAGCCCCACCCGGACTAGCGGGAGTCCGTGGGACTACAATGAGCAGTTCTTC. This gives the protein CASSPTRTSGSPWDYNEQFF.

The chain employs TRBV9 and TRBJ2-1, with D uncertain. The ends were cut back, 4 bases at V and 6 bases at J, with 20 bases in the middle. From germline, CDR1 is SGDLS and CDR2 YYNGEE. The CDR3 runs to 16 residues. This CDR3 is CASSPSHGPPTNEQFF. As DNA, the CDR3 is TGTGCCAGCAGCCCCTCTCACGGCCCTCCTACCAATGAGCAGTTCTTC.

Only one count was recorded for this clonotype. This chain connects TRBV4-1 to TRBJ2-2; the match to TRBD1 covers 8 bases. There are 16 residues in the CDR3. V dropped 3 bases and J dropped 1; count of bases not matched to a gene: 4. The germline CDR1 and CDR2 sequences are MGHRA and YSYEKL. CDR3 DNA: TGCGCCAGCAGCCAGTCGGGACAGGTGAACACCGGGGAGCTGTTTTTT. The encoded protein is CASSQSGQVNTGELFF.

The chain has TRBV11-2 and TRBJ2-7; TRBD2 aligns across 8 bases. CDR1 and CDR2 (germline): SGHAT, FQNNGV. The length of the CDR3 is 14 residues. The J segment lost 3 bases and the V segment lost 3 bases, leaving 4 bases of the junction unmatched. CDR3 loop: CASSFSGAGYEQYF. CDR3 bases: TGTGCCAGCAGCTTTAGCGGGGCAGGCTACGAGCAGTACTTC.

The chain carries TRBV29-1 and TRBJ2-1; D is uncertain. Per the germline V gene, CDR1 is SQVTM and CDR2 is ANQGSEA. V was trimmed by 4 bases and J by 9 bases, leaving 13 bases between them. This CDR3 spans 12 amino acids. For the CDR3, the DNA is TGCAGCGTTGCCGGCACCCGCGGTGAGCAGTTCTTC. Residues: CSVAGTRGEQFF.

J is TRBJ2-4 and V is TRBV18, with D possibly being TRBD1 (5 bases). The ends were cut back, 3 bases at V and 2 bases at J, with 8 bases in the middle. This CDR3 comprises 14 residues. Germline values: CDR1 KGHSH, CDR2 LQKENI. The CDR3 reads CASSPPGTKNIQYF. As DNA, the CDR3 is TGTGCCAGCTCACCCCCAGGGACCAAAAACATTCAGTACTTC.

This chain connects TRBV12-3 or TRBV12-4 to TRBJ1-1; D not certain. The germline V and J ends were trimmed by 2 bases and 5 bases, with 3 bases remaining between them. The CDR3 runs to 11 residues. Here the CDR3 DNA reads TGTGCCAGCAGTTTAATGACTGAAGCTTTCTTT. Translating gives CASSLMTEAFF.

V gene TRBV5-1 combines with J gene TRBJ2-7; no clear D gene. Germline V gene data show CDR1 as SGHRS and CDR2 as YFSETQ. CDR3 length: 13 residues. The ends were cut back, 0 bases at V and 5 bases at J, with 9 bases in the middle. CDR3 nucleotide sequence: TGCGCCAGCAGCTTGGACTATGGTGACGAGCAGTACTTC. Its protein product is CASSLDYGDEQYF.